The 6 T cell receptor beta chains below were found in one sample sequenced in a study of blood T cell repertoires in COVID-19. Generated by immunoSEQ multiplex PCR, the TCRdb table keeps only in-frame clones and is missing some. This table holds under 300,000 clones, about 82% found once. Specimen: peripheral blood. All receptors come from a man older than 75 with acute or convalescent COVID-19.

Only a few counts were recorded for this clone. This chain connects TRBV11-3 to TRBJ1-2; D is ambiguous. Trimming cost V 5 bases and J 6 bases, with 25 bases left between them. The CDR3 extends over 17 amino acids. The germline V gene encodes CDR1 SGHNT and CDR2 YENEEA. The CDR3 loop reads CASSLRRGGRKVNGYTF. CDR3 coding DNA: TGTGCCAGCAGCCTTCGCCGGGGTGGCCGGAAGGTGAATGGCTACACCTTC.

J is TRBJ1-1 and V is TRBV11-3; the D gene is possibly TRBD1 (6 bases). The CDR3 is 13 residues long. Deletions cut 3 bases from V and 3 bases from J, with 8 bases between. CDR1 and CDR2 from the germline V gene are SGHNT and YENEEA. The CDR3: CASSFYRDTEAFF. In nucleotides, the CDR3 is TGTGCCAGCAGCTTTTACAGGGACACTGAAGCTTTCTTT. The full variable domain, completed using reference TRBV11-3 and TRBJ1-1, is EAGVVQSPRYKIIEKKQPVAFWCNPISGHNTLYWYLQNLGQGPELLIRYENEEAVDDSQLPKDRFSAERLKGVDSTLKIQPAELGDSAVYLCASSFYRDTEAFFGQGTRLTVV.

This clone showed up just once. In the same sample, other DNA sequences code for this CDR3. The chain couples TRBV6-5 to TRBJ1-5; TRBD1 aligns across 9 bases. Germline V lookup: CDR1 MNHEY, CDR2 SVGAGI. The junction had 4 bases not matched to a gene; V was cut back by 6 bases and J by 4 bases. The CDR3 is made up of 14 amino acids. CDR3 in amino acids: CASSRQGENQPQHF. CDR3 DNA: TGTGCCAGCAGCCGACAGGGGGAAAATCAGCCCCAGCATTTT.

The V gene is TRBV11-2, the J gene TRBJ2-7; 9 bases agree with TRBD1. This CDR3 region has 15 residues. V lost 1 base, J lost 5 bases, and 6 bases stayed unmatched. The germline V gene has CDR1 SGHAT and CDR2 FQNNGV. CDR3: CASSLAGQGRNEQYF. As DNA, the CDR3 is TGTGCCAGCAGCTTAGCCGGACAGGGGAGAAACGAGCAGTACTTC.

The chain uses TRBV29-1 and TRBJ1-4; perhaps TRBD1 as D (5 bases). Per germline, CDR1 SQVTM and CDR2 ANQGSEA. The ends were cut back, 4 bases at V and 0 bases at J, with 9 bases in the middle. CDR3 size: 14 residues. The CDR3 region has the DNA TGCAGCGTTGCGCAGGGATCAACTAATGAAAAACTGTTTTTT. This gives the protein CSVAQGSTNEKLFF.

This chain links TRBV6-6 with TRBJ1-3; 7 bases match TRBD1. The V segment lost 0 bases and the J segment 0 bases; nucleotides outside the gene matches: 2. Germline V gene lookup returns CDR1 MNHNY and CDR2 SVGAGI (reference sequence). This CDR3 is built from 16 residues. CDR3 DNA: TGTGCCAGCAGTTACTCGCCAGGGGGCTCTGGAAACACCATATATTTT. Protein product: CASSYSPGGSGNTIYF.